Listed below are T cell receptor beta chains from one sample, sequenced in a study of long-term antiretroviral therapy in people with HIV. Some clones are missing from TCRdb's copy, which holds only in-frame ones; the method was immunoSEQ multiplex PCR. The sample lists some 12,000 clones; around 80% were seen once. Sequencing used unsorted PBMCs, obtained roughly 7.9 years after starting antiretroviral therapy. The receptors originated from a man in his fifties with HIV. The CDR3 runs from the conserved cysteine through the conserved F or W. Each record gives: D gene, J gene, V gene, clone size, CDR3 DNA, CDR3 protein. D genes are given only for firm matches. A row's size may be missing; if present it is once, few, many or a size class.

>-|TRBJ2-7|TRBV5-5|-
TGTGCCAGCAGCCTCCAGGCCGCAGGGAGTGGCCGCGAGCAGTACTTC
CASSLQAAGSGREQYF
>-|TRBJ2-3|TRBV15|-
TGTGCCACCAGCAGCCCAGGGGAGAGCACAGATACGCAGTATTTT
CATSSPGESTDTQYF
>-|TRBJ1-3|TRBV7-3|-
TGTGCCAGCAGCTTATCCCCACTCTCTGGAAACACCATATATTTT
CASSLSPLSGNTIYF
>TRBD2|TRBJ2-1|TRBV27|-
TGTGCCAGCAGTCCCACGTGGCGGGGGATTTACAATGAGCAGTTCTTC
CASSPTWRGIYNEQFF
>-|TRBJ1-2|TRBV2|few
TGTGCCAGCACGCCCGGAAACCCTTATGGCTACACCTTC
CASTPGNPYGYTF
>-|TRBJ2-2|TRBV7-9|-
TGTGCCACCGTACACGGGGAGCTGTTTTTT
CATVHGELFF
>-|TRBJ1-1|TRBV5-1|-
TGCGCCAGCAGCTTGGATCAGTCCTTGGGAGCTTTCTTT
CASSLDQSLGAFF
>-|TRBJ1-2|TRBV4-1|-
TGCGCCAGCAGCCCTTCAATCGGAGCCTACTATGGCTACACCTTC
CASSPSIGAYYGYTF
>-|TRBJ1-5|TRBV10-3|-
TGTGCCATCAGTGAAGGGTCTGGCAATCAGCCCCAGCATTTT
CAISEGSGNQPQHF
>-|TRBJ2-7|TRBV4-2|-
TGTGCCAGCAGCCAAGATGTAGACTACTCCTACGAGCAGTACTTC
CASSQDVDYSYEQYF
>-|TRBJ1-2|TRBV9|few
TGTGCCAGCAGCGACGGCCATGGCTACACCTTC
CASSDGHGYTF
>TRBD1|TRBJ1-6|TRBV4-1|once
TGCGCCAGCAGCCGAATCGGGACAGGGGTTTCACCCCTCCACTTT
CASSRIGTGVSPLHF
>-|TRBJ1-2|TRBV2|-
TGTGCCAGCAGTGAAGCGGGTACGGATGGCTACACCTTC
CASSEAGTDGYTF
>-|TRBJ2-7|TRBV15|few
TGTGCCACCAGCAGTGACACAGGGTACGAGCAGTACTTC
CATSSDTGYEQYF
>-|TRBJ1-1|TRBV5-1|-
TGCGCCAGCAGCTTGGGAGGGGTTGAAGCTTTCTTT
CASSLGGVEAFF
>-|TRBJ2-3|TRBV19|-
TGTGCCAGTAATCGAGCGGTTAGCACAGATACGCAGTATTTT
CASNRAVSTDTQYF
>-|TRBJ1-5|TRBV7-9|-
TGTGCCAGCAGCTTAGTGACAACAGCTTCCCCCCAGCCCCAGCATTTT
CASSLVTTASPQPQHF
>TRBD1|TRBJ2-7|TRBV5-6|-
TGTGCCAGCAGCGTTGGGACAGGGTTCTACGAGCAGTACTTC
CASSVGTGFYEQYF
>TRBD2|TRBJ2-5|TRBV9|-
TGTGCCAGCAGCCCTAGCGGGGGAAGGGGAGAGACCCAGTACTTC
CASSPSGGRGETQYF
>-|TRBJ1-1|TRBV7-9|-
TGTGCCAGCAGCTTACAGGCGGGGGGCACTGAAGCTTTCTTT
CASSLQAGGTEAFF
>-|TRBJ2-1|TRBV9|-
TGTGCCAGCAGCGTAGAGACAGCGTTTCTTTACAATGAGCAGTTCTTC
CASSVETAFLYNEQFF
>-|TRBJ2-7|TRBV7-8|-
TGTGCCAGCAGGTTAAGTCCAGGGGGGTCCTACGAGCAGTACTTC
CASRLSPGGSYEQYF
>TRBD1|TRBJ2-7|TRBV27|-
TGTGCCAGCAGTTTAGACAGGGGATCCTACGAGCAGTACTTC
CASSLDRGSYEQYF
>-|TRBJ1-3|TRBV9|-
TGTGCCAGCAGCCCGGACCCAAGCTCTGGAAACACCATATATTTT
CASSPDPSSGNTIYF
>-|TRBJ2-3|TRBV27|-
TGTGCCAGCCGGAGCACAGATACGCAGTATTTT
CASRSTDTQYF
>-|TRBJ2-7|TRBV5-4|-
TGTGCCAGCAGCTCAGGGAGTCTAAGCTCCTACGAGCAGTACTTC
CASSSGSLSSYEQYF
>-|TRBJ1-5|TRBV19|-
TGTGCCAGTAGTCCCTCGCCCGGTTCATATAGCAATCAGCCCCAGCATTTT
CASSPSPGSYSNQPQHF
>TRBD2|TRBJ2-3|TRBV4-1|once
TGCGCCAGCAGCCTTGCTAGCGGATACACAGATACGCAGTATTTT
CASSLASGYTDTQYF
>-|TRBJ2-7|TRBV5-5|-
TGTGCCAGCAGCTGGACCCGGGAGCCTTTCTTCGAGCAGTACTTC
CASSWTREPFFEQYF
>TRBD2|TRBJ2-7|TRBV7-3|-
TGTGCCAGCAGCTTATATGGCGGGGGCTCCTACGAGCAGTACTTC
CASSLYGGGSYEQYF
>-|TRBJ2-3|TRBV11-2|-
TGTGCCAGCAGCCTAACCAACACAGATACGCAGTATTTT
CASSLTNTDTQYF
>TRBD1|TRBJ2-7|TRBV30|-
TGTGCCTGGAGTACTCGGACAGGAGCCTACGAGCAGTACTTC
CAWSTRTGAYEQYF
>-|TRBJ1-2|TRBV11-3|-
TGTGCCAGCAGCTTAGATCAGGGCCCCTATGGCTACACCTTC
CASSLDQGPYGYTF
>TRBD1|TRBJ1-5|TRBV6-5|few
TGTGCCAGCAGTACGGACAGGGCTAATCAGCCCCAGCATTTT
CASSTDRANQPQHF
>-|TRBJ2-7|TRBV5-6|-
TGTGCCAGCAGCTTGGGCGCTTCCTACGAGCAGTACTTC
CASSLGASYEQYF
>TRBD1|TRBJ1-1|TRBV4-1|-
TGCGCCAGCAGCCAAGCCGCCGGGACAGTTTATGGGAACACTGAAGCTTTCTTT
CASSQAAGTVYGNTEAFF
>-|TRBJ2-7|TRBV7-9|once
TGTGCCAGCAGCTCGGAGGGGGGAGCCTACGAGCAGTACTTC
CASSSEGGAYEQYF
>-|TRBJ2-7|TRBV30|-
TGTGCCTGGAGTTGGGGGGCGGCCTACGAGCAGTACTTC
CAWSWGAAYEQYF
>-|TRBJ1-1|TRBV11-3|-
TGTGCCAGCAGCTCCCCGACAGGAGGGGACACTGAAGCTTTCTTT
CASSSPTGGDTEAFF
>-|TRBJ1-2|TRBV6-6|-
TGTGCCAGCAGTTACTCGGGTACAGGTGTCTATGGCTACACCTTC
CASSYSGTGVYGYTF
>TRBD2|TRBJ2-2|TRBV5-4|-
TGTGCCAGCAGCTTAAATAGCGGGGGGGCCGGGGAGCTGTTTTTT
CASSLNSGGAGELFF
>-|TRBJ2-1|TRBV6-1|-
TGTGCCAGCATCCCCAGTTGGCCCCGAGAGCAGTTCTTC
CASIPSWPREQFF
>-|TRBJ2-5|TRBV5-6|-
TGTGCCAGCAGCTTGGCCTCGAACAGGGACGGGACCCAAGAGACCCAGTACTTC
CASSLASNRDGTQETQYF
>-|TRBJ1-3|TRBV27|-
TGTGCCAGCTCCCCCTGGGCTGGAAACACCATATATTTT
CASSPWAGNTIYF
>-|TRBJ1-1|TRBV13|few
TGTGCCAGCAGCTTATCCATTCCCCAGCCACCGAACACTGAAGCTTTCTTT
CASSLSIPQPPNTEAFF
>TRBD1|TRBJ2-7|TRBV29-1|-
TGCAGCGTTGAAGATCCCCGGACAGGCCACTACGAGCAGTACTTC
CSVEDPRTGHYEQYF
>-|TRBJ2-7|TRBV28|-
TGTGCCACCCGAAAGGGTTTATTTACCTACGAGCAGTACTTC
CATRKGLFTYEQYF
>-|TRBJ2-3|TRBV5-6|-
TGTGCCAGCATCATTACGGGGGTAAATACGCAGTATTTT
CASIITGVNTQYF
>TRBD1|TRBJ2-7|TRBV5-5|-
TGTGCCAGCAGCGCCTGGACAGGGACCTACGAGCAGTACTTC
CASSAWTGTYEQYF
>-|TRBJ2-2|TRBV27|-
TGTGCCAGCTCTCTGACAGGAGCCACCGGGGAGCTGTTTTTT
CASSLTGATGELFF
>-|TRBJ1-2|TRBV5-6|-
TGTGCCAGCAGCTTCCCGGGGAGCTATGGCTACACCTTC
CASSFPGSYGYTF
>TRBD1|TRBJ1-1|TRBV27|-
TGTGCCAGCAGCAACTGGGACAGTGAAGCTTTCTTT
CASSNWDSEAFF
>-|TRBJ1-1|TRBV5-6|-
TGTGCCAGCAGCTTAAGTGCAGGGGAGAACACTGAAGCTTTCTTT
CASSLSAGENTEAFF
>-|TRBJ2-7|TRBV5-5|-
TGTGCCAGCAGCTTCGGAGACTACGAGCAGTACTTC
CASSFGDYEQYF
>-|TRBJ1-1|TRBV5-5|-
TGTGCCAGCAGCTTGAGACCCGAACCGGGACGGAACACTGAAGCTTTCTTT
CASSLRPEPGRNTEAFF